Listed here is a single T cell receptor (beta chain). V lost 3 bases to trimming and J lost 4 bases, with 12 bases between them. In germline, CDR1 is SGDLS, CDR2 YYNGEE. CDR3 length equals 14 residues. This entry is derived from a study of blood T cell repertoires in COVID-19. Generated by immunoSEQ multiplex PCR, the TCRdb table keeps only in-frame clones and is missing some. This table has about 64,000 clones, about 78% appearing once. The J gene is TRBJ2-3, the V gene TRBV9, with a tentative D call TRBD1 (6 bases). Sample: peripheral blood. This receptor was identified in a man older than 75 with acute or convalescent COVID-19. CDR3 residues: CASSDGTSADTQYF. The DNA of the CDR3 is TGTGCCAGCAGCGACGGGACAAGCGCAGATACGCAGTATTTT.